This T cell receptor beta chain was captured in a study of regulatory T cells in long-lasting Graves disease. iRepertoire HTBI primers and Arm-PCR of CDR3 regions built TCR beta libraries. TCRdb re-analysed the multiplex PCR reads in MiXCR, keeping a single row per CDR3 protein. The sample includes 300,000 to 400,000 distinct CDR3 sequences, around 15% of them seen just once. Regarding time point: newly diagnosed GD, antithyroid drugs for less than 3 months. The authors made the TCR library using RNA they extracted from PBMCs. As collected, the peripheral blood samples measured roughly 10 milliliters each and went into EDTA tubes. Ten or more counts support this clonotype. CDR3 size: 15 residues. From germline, CDR1 is MNHEY and CDR2 SVGEGT. The junction had 7 bases not matched to a gene; V was cut back by 6 bases and J by 8 bases. This same sample was also part of a study on T cells in Graves' hyperthyroidism and ophthalmopathy.

Sequences were derived from peripheral blood mononuclear cells (PBMCs), sampled at new diagnosis, from a patient treated with antithyroid drugs. This rearrangement joins TRBV6-2 or TRBV6-3 to TRBJ2-3; 14 nucleotides line up with TRBD2. The sequence was collected from a man aged 35 to 55 with Graves disease. The CDR3 DNA reads TGTGCCAGCAGCGGACTAGCGGGGGGATGGGGTACGCAGTATTTT. Translated: CASSGLAGGWGTQYF.